This paragraph reports one T cell receptor (beta chain). The antigen is not known. This specimen comes from a study of T-cell memory formation after mild COVID-19. Study-wide results and caveats: Clones shrinking from day 15 to 85 showed even CD4/CD8 mixes; later expanders tilted CD4+.

The CDR3 has 14 residues. The germline V gene encodes CDR1 MGHDK and CDR2 SYGVNS. V was shortened by 1 base and J by 2 bases, with 9 bases between the two germline ends. TCRdb reprocessed the 5' RACE reads with MiXCR, giving one entry per CDR3 protein. The top ten hold 2% to 2.5% of the sample, which has roughly 200,000 distinct CDR3 sequences, around 16% seen once. The sample consisted of PBMCs or a T cell subset sorted from them (not recorded which). This receptor was identified in an adult woman who had mild COVID-19 (a few samples of this study predate the infection). Cell type and time point are not known. The V call is TRBV25-1, the J call TRBJ2-7, with D perhaps TRBD1 (6 bases). This chain's CDR3 is CASSESYRAYEQYF. CDR3 nucleotide sequence: TGTGCCAGCAGTGAATCTTACAGGGCCTACGAGCAGTACTTC.